These T cell receptor beta chains were read from a single sample in a study of CD8 T cells in ankylosing spondylitis. TCRdb reprocessed the 5' RACE reads with MiXCR, giving one entry per CDR3 protein. The table shows fewer than 400,000 distinct CDR3 sequences, with roughly 15% occurring only once. The sequenced material came from blood, either unsorted or a sorted T cell fraction (not recorded which). The receptor set was obtained from a male donor with ankylosing spondylitis or in good health (not recorded which). Both conserved end residues are part of each CDR3.

CDR3: CASSFTSGYYNEQFF
J: TRBJ2-1
V: TRBV7-9

CDR3: CSARVQLASPLHF
J: TRBJ1-6
V: TRBV20-1

CDR3: CASSVDRGVSGYTF
J: TRBJ1-2
V: TRBV10-2

CDR3: CASSLEGQGSQQYF
J: TRBJ2-7
V: TRBV5-1

CDR3: CASSRDKGRSSYEQYF
J: TRBJ2-7
V: TRBV4-2

CDR3: CASGLVPGREPNEQFF
J: TRBJ2-1
V: TRBV12-5

CDR3: CASSQGTGSATNEKLFF
J: TRBJ1-4
V: TRBV3-1

CDR3: CAWRQSQETQYF
J: TRBJ2-5
V: TRBV30

CDR3: CASSPPGPVGEQFF
J: TRBJ2-1
V: TRBV10-2

CDR3: CASRKDRNYEQYF
J: TRBJ2-7
V: TRBV11-1

CDR3: CSVEFDFYTGELFF
J: TRBJ2-2
V: TRBV29-1

CDR3: CASSWGGAGHNTDTQYF
J: TRBJ2-3
V: TRBV11-2

CDR3: CASSERLAGEDEQYF
J: TRBJ2-7
V: TRBV5-1

CDR3: CASTGDSNQPQHF
J: TRBJ1-5
V: TRBV12-3/TRBV12-4

CDR3: CASSLAGQDYNEQFF
J: TRBJ2-1
V: TRBV7-2

CDR3: CASSLVDAGYTDTQYF
J: TRBJ2-3
V: TRBV5-6

CDR3: CASSLAPGVAEAFF
J: TRBJ1-1
V: TRBV7-2

CDR3: CASSDTVNTEAFF
J: TRBJ1-1
V: TRBV2

CDR3: CASGLQGGTEAFF
J: TRBJ1-1
V: TRBV9

CDR3: CASSTKSQPGELFF
J: TRBJ2-2
V: TRBV5-1

CDR3: CASSPGLAGVGQFF
J: TRBJ2-1
V: TRBV7-8

CDR3: CASWDLSDEAFF
J: TRBJ1-1
V: TRBV5-1

CDR3: CASSSDRPVLTEAFF
J: TRBJ1-1
V: TRBV12-3/TRBV12-4

CDR3: CASSLDKGWDTQYF
J: TRBJ2-3
V: TRBV5-1

CDR3: CASSLVLAGIHNEQFF
J: TRBJ2-1
V: TRBV5-1

CDR3: CASNRIGKPSYEQYF
J: TRBJ2-7
V: TRBV27

CDR3: CASAVTGGYEQYF
J: TRBJ2-7
V: TRBV19

CDR3: CASSRFGWTYGYTF
J: TRBJ1-2
V: TRBV12-3/TRBV12-4

CDR3: CASSQPDRAFYNEQFF
J: TRBJ2-1
V: TRBV3-1

CDR3: CSAPRTESYEQYF
J: TRBJ2-7
V: TRBV20-1

CDR3: CASRSLTGAQETQYF
J: TRBJ2-5
V: TRBV5-1

CDR3: CASSSAGTGELFF
J: TRBJ2-2
V: TRBV6-6

CDR3: CASSSVGGTTEAFF
J: TRBJ1-1
V: TRBV5-1

CDR3: CASRGGQETQYF
J: TRBJ2-5
V: TRBV6-2/TRBV6-3

CDR3: CASSRVRLAGFLFSYNEQFF
J: TRBJ2-1
V: TRBV21-1

CDR3: CASSEQGRLYGYTF
J: TRBJ1-2
V: TRBV12-3/TRBV12-4

CDR3: CASSSWGDRGISEQFF
J: TRBJ2-1
V: TRBV7-8

CDR3: CASSRGTGLAGQETQYF
J: TRBJ2-5
V: TRBV5-1

CDR3: CASSLGRAVGTEAFF
J: TRBJ1-1
V: TRBV7-9

CDR3: CASRGDSGNTIYF
J: TRBJ1-3
V: TRBV6-1

CDR3: CASSPGRESPLHF
J: TRBJ1-6
V: TRBV7-9

CDR3: CASSLILASLGEQYF
J: TRBJ2-7
V: TRBV12-3/TRBV12-4

CDR3: CATSRGYGGNQPQHF
J: TRBJ1-5
V: TRBV15

CDR3: CASSDRGRTQYF
J: TRBJ2-3
V: TRBV2

CDR3: CASSLLGTVRGNEQFF
J: TRBJ2-1
V: TRBV12-3/TRBV12-4

CDR3: CASSSIRGNEQFF
J: TRBJ2-1
V: TRBV12-3/TRBV12-4

CDR3: CASSALPSTEAFF
J: TRBJ1-1
V: TRBV25-1

CDR3: CASSLGSAGNQPQHF
J: TRBJ1-5
V: TRBV7-2

CDR3: CASSLGFSGELFF
J: TRBJ2-2
V: TRBV5-1

CDR3: CASSPGVGGSYNEQFF
J: TRBJ2-1
V: TRBV4-2

CDR3: CASSRKSTAGVADIQYF
J: TRBJ2-4
V: TRBV6-1

CDR3: CASSLNLLAGRTDTQYF
J: TRBJ2-3
V: TRBV12-3/TRBV12-4

CDR3: CASSEMQWGAEQFF
J: TRBJ2-1
V: TRBV6-1

CDR3: CATSESGSVSYNEQFF
J: TRBJ2-1
V: TRBV24-1

CDR3: CASSLGEASGSLVLDEQFF
J: TRBJ2-1
V: TRBV14

CDR3: CAWSGQLVAYGYTF
J: TRBJ1-2
V: TRBV30

CDR3: CASSSYGDREPGGYTF
J: TRBJ1-2
V: TRBV12-3/TRBV12-4

CDR3: CASSDRDEQYF
J: TRBJ2-7
V: TRBV5-1

CDR3: CASSRGQGITGELFF
J: TRBJ2-2
V: TRBV5-6

CDR3: CASSQLGARIEKLFF
J: TRBJ1-4
V: TRBV3-1